Below are 5 T cell receptor beta chains sequenced from a single sample in a study of cytomegalovirus exposure and HLA in healthy donors. The study ran its PCR with 60 Vbeta and 13 Jbeta primers. Some clones are missing from TCRdb's copy, which holds only in-frame ones; the method was immunoSEQ multiplex PCR. This sample yields roughly 170,000 clones, of which 80% are seen a single time; about 0.64% belongs to the top ten. The sample consisted of PBMCs. These receptors originate from a boy aged 10-17 years in good health and CMV-seronegative.

The rearrangement joins TRBV7-9 to TRBJ1-2, with D perhaps TRBD1 (6 bases). V was pared by 8 bases and J by 5 bases, with 15 bases between. This CDR3 is 13 amino acids long. Germline CDR1 reads SEHNR; CDR2 reads FQNEAQ (reference sequence). The CDR3 region is CASRTGGEYGYTF. The CDR3 DNA reads as TGTGCCAGCCGTACGGGGGGCGAGTATGGCTACACCTTC.

This clone was observed a few times. V gene TRBV14 combines with J gene TRBJ1-4; 7 nucleotides match TRBD1. Losses at the gene ends were 3 bases for V and 3 bases for J; bases not matched to a gene: 4. This CDR3 has 15 residues. CDR1 and CDR2 (germline): SGHDN, FVKESK. This CDR3 is CASSQRGGPNEKLFF. The CDR3, as DNA: TGTGCCAGCAGCCAGAGAGGGGGCCCTAATGAAAAACTGTTTTTT.

V and J are TRBV7-2 and TRBJ2-3; 8 bases are shared with TRBD2. J was trimmed by 4 bases and V by 4 bases; bases with no gene match: 13. Germline V gives CDR1 SGHTA, CDR2 FQGNSA. This CDR3 is 17 amino acids long. CDR3 nucleotides: TGTGCCAGCAGCTACCCCTTGACTAGCGACGTCCCAGATACGCAGTATTTT. Amino acids: CASSYPLTSDVPDTQYF.

This clone was detected only a few times. The gene calls are TRBV2 and TRBJ2-3, with TRBD2 matching over 11 bases. The trim removed 6 bases at V and 6 bases at J, leaving 2 bases unmatched. The CDR3 is 13 residues long. Germline CDR1 SNHLY, CDR2 FYNNEI. CDR3 nucleotides: TGTGCCAGCAGCGTAGCGGGAGGGGATACGCAGTATTTT. Encoded protein: CASSVAGGDTQYF.

The chain couples TRBV4-2 to TRBJ2-5, with 11 bases matching TRBD2. There are 16 residues in the CDR3. The V segment lost 2 bases and the J segment 2 bases; nucleotides outside the gene matches: 4. Germline CDR1 is LGHNA and CDR2 is YNFKEQ. The CDR3 sequence is CASSQSGTSGQETQYF. DNA for the CDR3: TGTGCCAGCAGCCAATCCGGGACTAGCGGACAAGAGACCCAGTACTTC.